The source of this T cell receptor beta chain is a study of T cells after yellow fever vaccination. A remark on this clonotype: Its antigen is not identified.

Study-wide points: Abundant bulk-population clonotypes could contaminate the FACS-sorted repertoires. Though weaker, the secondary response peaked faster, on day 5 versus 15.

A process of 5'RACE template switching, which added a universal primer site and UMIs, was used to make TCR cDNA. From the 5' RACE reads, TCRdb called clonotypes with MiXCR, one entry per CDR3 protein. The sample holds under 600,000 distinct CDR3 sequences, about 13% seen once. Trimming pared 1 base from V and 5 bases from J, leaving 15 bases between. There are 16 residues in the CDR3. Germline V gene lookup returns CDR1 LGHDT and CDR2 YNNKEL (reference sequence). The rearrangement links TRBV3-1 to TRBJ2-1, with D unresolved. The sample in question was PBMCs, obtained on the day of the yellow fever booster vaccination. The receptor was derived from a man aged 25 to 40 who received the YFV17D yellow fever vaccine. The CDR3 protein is CASSQGRPFSNNEQFF. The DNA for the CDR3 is TGTGCCAGCAGCCAAGGCCGCCCATTTTCTAACAATGAGCAGTTCTTC.